This T cell receptor beta chain was identified in a study of alternative splicing in chronic myeloid leukemia remission (dated by TCRdb to the early 2020s). In the study overall: Peripheral blood from chronic-phase CML patients at diagnosis and remission was profiled by RNA sequencing and compared with healthy donors. Eight or nine diagnostic specimens, together with matched remission specimens, were obtained from the RESIST (imatinib), ENESTxtnd (nilotinib) and PINNACLE (nilotinib plus pegylated interferon) trials. The median age was about 55 years at diagnosis, approximately 61 at remission and less than 40 for the healthy controls. For the trials, the diagnostic specimens consisted of total leukocytes from peripheral blood that had been collected in EDTA. The French Persistem study supplied nine CML samples, of which seven were diagnostic and two were matched remission samples. In terms of female/male counts, the diagnosis samples were 11/5, the remission samples were 8/3 and the controls were 2/4. Total RNA was extracted with Trizol from peripheral blood mononuclear cells of diagnosis, remission and control samples. Study-level results and caveats: Blood cell composition varied strongly between timepoints, moving from enrichment of myeloid progenitors at diagnosis to enrichment of mature lymphoid cells at remission. At remission, blood cell composition was reshaped to resemble that of the lymphoid cell-enriched normal controls.

Interpreted using the paper, the time point label stands for: chronic-phase CML before TKI therapy (screening/day 1). Approximately 15 CML patients made up the patient cohort, and matched post-remission samples were obtained for some of these patients. On this clonotype itself: Its antigen is currently not known.

Libraries were constructed by bulk RNA-seq. The TruSeq Stranded RNA sample prep kit was used to generate libraries of poly-A-enriched mRNA from an input of around 1 ug total RNA. Every sample was sequenced in triplicate, with paired-end sequencing run on a HiSeq 2500. Each mate in the RNA-seq data had a read length of 125 nucleotides. The authors' pipeline ran thus. Reads were trimmed and aligned to hg38 using STAR v2.7, and quality control was performed with FASTQC, RSeQC and multiqc. Salmon 0.14.1 was used to quantify gene expression levels as transcripts per million (TPM). Principal component analysis suggested that transcriptomic profiles were not driven by trial, library batch, sequencing batch, treatment regimen or sex. Following TCRdb reprocessing, every CDR3 protein sequence forms one entry, and DNA is not provided. The V and J calls, along with clone size, are taken from TCRdb and not from the paper's own processing. This sample comprises 740 or so distinct CDR3 sequences, around 96% of them detected only once. The ten largest account for about 3.7% of the sample.

The CDR3 spans 14 residues, from the cysteine through the phenylalanine. The nucleotide record is missing. From a lookup of the germline V gene (reference sequence), CDR1 and CDR2 are DFQATT and SNEGSKA. Source: PBMCs or total blood leukocytes (not recorded which), taken at diagnosis. The V gene is TRBV20-1 and the J gene is TRBJ1-5; TCRdb picks TRBD1, but there is no DNA to check that call. The TCR sequence derives from an adult with chronic myeloid leukemia. CDR3 reads: CSAREGQSGQPQHF.